This T cell receptor (beta chain) was documented in a study of blood T cell repertoires in COVID-19. About the research overall: Specimens from acute and convalescent COVID-19 originated in the United States, Italy and Spain.

This clone was observed once. V gave up 7 bases and J gave up 2 bases, with 16 bases separating them. CDR3 size: 14 residues. Germline CDR1 reads SQVTM; CDR2 reads ANQGSEA. Under the authors' procedure: Reference gene primers were amplified, and this amplification served to estimate nucleated cell counts. Sequencing was performed with immunoSEQ multiplex PCR; in TCRdb, only in-frame clones are kept and a portion is missing. Clone size and V and J calls were adopted from that table, with D and trimming inferred from the DNA. The sample yields about 190,000 clones, 82% seen once. This chain uses TRBV29-1 with TRBJ2-3; D possibly corresponds to TRBD2 (5 bases). The sequence was obtained from a woman in her sixties or seventies with COVID-19, enrolled during active disease. The sequencing sample was made of peripheral blood. The CDR3 DNA sequence: TGCAGCGCGCCGGGTTCGGGGATCACAGATACGCAGTATTTT. This translates into CSAPGSGITDTQYF.